This record concerns one T cell receptor (beta chain) sequence. The target antigen is unknown. A much larger clone sits a single nucleotide away, making a read error possible. Germline V lookup: CDR1 SGDLS, CDR2 YYNGEE. The CDR3 sequence is 16 residues long. This sample was taken from a study of blood T cells in healthy people across ages. Sample-barcoded 5' priming and a J-beta primer mix drove a second PCR of about 7 to 12 cycles. TCRdb fed the 5' RACE reads into MiXCR, producing one record per CDR3 protein. This table holds fewer than 750,000 distinct CDR3 sequences, over 40% found once. General study findings and limits: It was held that the diversity estimates obtained from one million T cells were underestimates.

The sequenced sample consisted of blood. The TCR was taken from an elderly woman in good health. The genes are TRBV9 and TRBJ2-3; possible D gene TRBD2, 7 bases. CDR3: CTSSVATRGAADTQYF. In nucleotides, the CDR3 is TGTACCAGCAGCGTAGCTACCCGGGGGGCTGCGGATACGCAGTATTTT.